The 4 T cell receptor beta chains below were found in one sample sequenced in a study of blood T cell repertoires in COVID-19. Sequencing was performed with immunoSEQ multiplex PCR; in TCRdb, only in-frame clones are kept and a portion is missing. The sample holds roughly 200,000 clones, over 75% seen once. The sequencing input was peripheral blood. These receptors were taken from a man in his sixties or seventies with active or convalescent COVID-19.

This clone was recorded only once. The genes are TRBV5-1 and TRBJ2-2; 13 nucleotides match TRBD2. From germline, CDR1 is SGHRS and CDR2 YFSETQ. The CDR3 covers 17 residues. Unmatched junction bases numbered 4, after V lost 4 bases and J lost 1 base. The CDR3 sequence is CASSTGTSGVNTGELFF. The DNA of the CDR3 is TGCGCCAGCAGCACCGGGACTAGCGGGGTGAACACCGGGGAGCTGTTTTTT.

The V and J genes are TRBV28 and TRBJ1-2, with 8 nucleotides matching TRBD1. The CDR3 sequence is 12 residues long. CDR1 and CDR2 from the germline V gene are MDHEN and SYDVKM. The ends lost 7 bases at V and 8 bases at J; junction bases unmatched: 6. For the CDR3, the DNA is TGTGCCAGCACGGACAGGGTGGACGGCTACACCTTC. Amino acids: CASTDRVDGYTF.

This clone appeared a few times. Other DNA variants within this sample encode the same CDR3. CDR3 region: CASSYRGEETQYF. The DNA of the CDR3 is TGTGCCAGCAGCTACAGGGGTGAAGAGACCCAGTACTTC. J is TRBJ2-5 and V is TRBV5-4; 7 nucleotides agree with TRBD1. Per germline, CDR1 SGHNT and CDR2 YYREEE (reference sequence). This CDR3 is built from 13 residues. V was clipped by 3 bases and J by 3 bases; unmatched bases: 2.

This clone was counted a single time. The rearrangement joins TRBV3-1 (or the pseudogene TRBV3-2) to TRBJ2-2; no definite D call. In germline, CDR1 is LGHDT, CDR2 YNNKEL (reference sequence). V lost 5 bases and J lost 5, with 9 bases in between. The CDR3 sequence is 13 residues long. The DNA for the CDR3 is TGTGCCAGCAGCTCAGGCTTGACCGGGGAGCTGTTTTTT. Encoded protein: CASSSGLTGELFF.